This T cell receptor (beta chain) was identified in a study of cytomegalovirus exposure and HLA in healthy donors (dated by TCRdb to the late 2010s). Study-level background: An earlier analysis of about 530 of the donors reported 250 to 350 Gb of sequence data and 95 million to 120 million unique TCR beta sequences obtained from 150 million to 200 million T cells. Approximately 330 gigabases of sequencing data and 70 million to 100 million unique TCR sequences made up an early release that covered around 640 HLA-typed donors. The genetic ancestry cluster associated with self-reported Caucasian donors included about 84% of the roughly 400 genotyped donors. The study aimed to test whether cataloging public T cell receptors could reveal signatures of past pathogen exposure. Using immunosequencing, the study profiled T cell repertoires from 500 to 800 subjects and related those repertoires to cytomegalovirus serostatus. Along with the roughly 710-subject first cohort, a separate validation cohort of over a hundred different subjects was used. To predict cytomegalovirus infection status, the study brought together high-throughput TCR immunosequencing, statistical association of individual TCRs with disease status, and machine learning. In a later analysis, previously published TCR beta repertoires from 666 donors were re-analyzed and high-resolution HLA genotyping was added so that TCR occurrence patterns could be studied. Rather than drawing on any new phenotypic data, the later analysis identified candidate immune exposures from TCR beta sequences and the way those sequences occurred across donors. In an earlier analysis of roughly 580 of the donors, high-throughput TCR beta sequencing was used to judge whether each TCR beta V gene segment behaved as functional or pseudogenic. Donor age, sex, ethnicity and CMV serostatus were compiled alongside the repertoire data. A later genetic analysis used genome-wide SNP genotypes for about 65% of the 666 donors, treating that subset as a discovery cohort. Every discovery cohort repertoire had been produced on one sequencing platform. HLA typing included class I and class II loci at four-digit resolution. Typing coverage differed by locus: A, B, C, DRB1 and DQB1 were typed in roughly 629-630 donors, DQA1 in 522, DPA1 in approximately 610, and DPB1 in just under 490. Roughly 5 DR-DQ haplotypes were handled as single units for association and clustering, since linkage in the cohort was strong. Across 300 to 500 genotyped donors of the cohort, an average of about 240,000 unique TCR beta nucleotide sequences per donor were sequenced, and approximately 17% of those sequences were non-productive. General study outcomes and caveats: In a later genetic analysis, fewer N-insertions in productive TCRs were reported among donors in an Asian-associated ancestry cluster than the roughly 640-donor mean. In this cohort, only TCR beta chains were sequenced, and detectable features were limited by the absence of alpha or paired-chain data. A later analysis reported that several top co-occurrence clusters appeared linked to parvovirus B19, influenza, CMV and Epstein-Barr virus. A total of around 150 TCR beta chains were listed by the study as associated with cytomegalovirus. In vitro tests confirmed that three of the cytomegalovirus-associated TCR beta chains recognize cytomegalovirus antigens. Most TCR sequences were seen in very few donors, while some public TCRs were found in many individuals. In an earlier analysis of several hundred of the donors, most TCR beta V segments were observed in productive rearrangements about 87% or about 30% of the time, broadly matching IMGT annotations. A later analysis found that HLA-associated TCR beta chains were more clonally expanded and had lower generation probabilities than equally common non-associated chains. Correlated functional status among segregating V segments might be attributable to linkage disequilibrium, but an unknown experimental factor could not be ruled out. Because counts were too low, more than 15 rarely observed V segments, including chromosome 9 orphons, were excluded from the earlier analysis of around 640 of the donors. It was suggested by the authors that the approach could potentially be generalized to other disease states and immunological phenotypes. Some IMGT-functional V segments, including TRBV6-2 and TRBV6-3, could not be told apart with the 87-base-pair reads, so those segments were excluded. When HLA alleles, especially DR and DQ, strongly co-occurred, attributing TCR associations to individual alleles was difficult. Roughly uniform sequencing depth across donors was assumed in presence/absence analyses, although this assumption may not hold. Specific HLA alleles were associated with 15,000 to 20,000 TCR beta sequences at a false discovery rate of 0.05 in a later analysis. A later genetic analysis associated a missense DCLRE1C variant with V-gene and J-gene trimming of TCR beta chains, and an independent cohort replicated the association. A later analysis found that most CMV-associated TCR beta chains appeared HLA-restricted, with HLA associations seemingly driven largely by CMV exposure. A further reported finding was that TCR beta sequences accurately predicted the HLA-A and HLA-B alleles for most subjects in the first cohort. The sequencing pipeline was judged likely to have produced a cluster of highly shared sequence variants as a technical artifact. The classifier was reported to diagnose cytomegalovirus status with high specificity and sensitivity in both the original cohort and the validation cohort. The only immune exposure information available for the cohort was CMV serostatus. A later analysis found that TCR association rates varied across HLA loci, with DRB1 alleles showing the most associated TCRs and HLA-C alleles the fewest. Because HLA typing was missing for some donors at each locus, association tests included only the typed subset.

The cohort was made up of hundreds of healthy bone marrow donors. All cohort members were sampled while nominally healthy, although unrecorded immune exposures were likely present. The donor tested CMV seronegative, placing the donor among the approximately 360 seronegative members of the cohort. A peripheral blood sample was collected from each donor, and TCR beta sequencing was performed on peripheral blood mononuclear cells. Genomic DNA was extracted from the blood cell samples with the Qiagen DNeasy Blood Extraction Kit. This clone was seen only once. No antigen is known for it. It has no much larger one-base neighbor in the sample; base qualities were not kept. Receptors were amplified or captured by the immunoSEQ multiplex PCR assay. For the multiplex PCR, a mixture combining 60 forward primers for TCR Vbeta segments and 13 reverse primers for TCR Jbeta segments was used. The CDR3 region of rearranged TCR beta genes was amplified from genomic DNA by a multiplex PCR assay. The amplified TCR beta libraries were sequenced on the Illumina HiSeq System as 87-base-pair reads. As for how the authors treated the data: In a later analysis, tens of millions of unique TCR beta chains were counted across the approximately 670 repertoires, and roughly 11 million of these chains were shared by at least two donors. Raw reads were error-corrected and collapsed into unique sequences by a nearest-neighbor algorithm in which closely related sequences were merged to remove PCR and sequencing errors. V, D and J gene segments were assigned by aligning CDR3 sequences to IMGT reference sequences. For a sequence to be retained, at least a six-nucleotide match to both a V gene segment and a J gene segment was required. A rearrangement was called productive if the CDR3 had no stop codons and remained in frame with V and J, and every other rearrangement was called non-productive. CDR3 was defined by IMGT convention, running from the second conserved V-encoded cysteine to the conserved J-encoded phenylalanine. The earlier analysis of about 590 of the donors excluded sequences that lacked an unambiguous match to a single V gene segment. An earlier analysis of 550 to 650 of the donors classified V segments as functional when productive rearrangements were above 56.7% and as segregating when the standard deviation between donors was above 5%. To diagnose cytomegalovirus status from the catalog of TCR beta chain sequences, a statistical classification framework was built. V and J gene assignment, in a later analysis, came from comparing TCR nucleotide sequences with IMGT/GENE-DB human TR gene sequences. The TCRdist pipeline was used in a later analysis to assign CDR3 sequences and most-parsimonious VDJ recombination scenarios. In a later analysis, every TCR beta chain was defined by the combination of its CDR3 amino acid sequence and its V-gene family, and reads without a unique V-gene family were dropped. A later analysis removed 450 to 600 highly shared, low-generation-probability nucleotide sequences to deal with suspected cross-contamination and a sequencing artifact. For each public chain, a later analysis derived a clonal expansion index from normalized ranks of inferred template counts within each repertoire. A later analysis computed generation probabilities with a VDJ recombination model fitted to out-of-frame rearrangements, and checked the results against IGoR. In a later analysis, TCR-TCR, TCR-HLA and TCR-CMV co-occurrence was scored with hypergeometric tests, and a repertoire-size bias correction was applied to TCR pairs. In a later analysis, false discovery rates were estimated by permuting HLA or CMV assignments 20 times. A later analysis grouped co-occurring TCRs with DBSCAN, adding TCRdist sequence similarity when clustering within HLA-allele-positive subsets. Repertoires with fewer than 30,000 or more than 120,000 public chains were left out of co-occurrence clustering, as were a handful of repertoires with anomalous nucleotide sharing. Held by TCRdb, this immuneACCESS table contains in-frame sequences only and omits some clones. Under half of the omission traces to an unresolved V gene where checked; the cause of the rest is unknown. The V and J calls and clone size are taken from that table; D and trimming were inferred from the DNA. The sample data list about 200,000 clones, and 65% to 90% of these were observed just once. The top ten clones comprise roughly 1.3% of the sample.

CDR1 and CDR2, looked up from the germline V gene (reference sequence), are GTSNPN and SVGIG. The junction shows trimming of 3 bases on V and 4 bases on J, plus 9 bases between the germline ends. The CDR3 spans 13 residues, from the cysteine through the phenylalanine. Only the CDR3 DNA stays, 39 bases, in frame from base 1. The TCR comes from a girl under 18 in good health and CMV-seronegative. Sequences were obtained from PBMCs. The chain is assembled from TRBV30 and TRBJ1-4; the D gene is unclear. The bases read TGTGCCTGGAGCCGCCCGGGTAATGAAAAACTGTTTTTT. Its protein product is CAWSRPGNEKLFF.